These T cell receptor beta chains were read from a single sample in a study of cytomegalovirus exposure and HLA in healthy donors. Profiling relied on immunoSEQ multiplex PCR, and the TCRdb table lists in-frame clones only, not all of them. The sample holds some 150,000 clones, roughly 80% seen once. The sequencing input was PBMCs. The receptors shown here come from a woman aged 40 to 49 in good health and CMV-seropositive. Both conserved end residues are part of each CDR3. A D gene is named only where the DNA matches it firmly. Rows give clone size only sometimes, using once, few, many, or a class for an expanded clone.

>13|NA|TRBV7-2|NA|TRBJ2-3
CASSFTIRDTQYF
TGTGCCAGCAGCTTCACCATTCGGGATACGCAGTATTTT
>13|NA|TRBV5-4|once|TRBJ1-2
CASSGGSGYGYTF
TGTGCCAGCAGTGGCGGGTCTGGCTATGGCTACACCTTC
>17|TRBD2|TRBV4-1|NA|TRBJ2-1
CASSQEFSSGRGYEQFF
TGCGCCAGCAGCCAAGAATTTTCTAGCGGGAGAGGGTATGAGCAGTTCTTC
>15|TRBD2|TRBV5-1|NA|TRBJ2-3
CASLSGDYSTDTQYF
TGCGCCAGCCTGAGCGGGGACTATAGCACAGATACGCAGTATTTT
>16|TRBD1|TRBV27|NA|TRBJ2-7
CASSSTLRDSTYEQYF
TGTGCCAGCAGTTCCACCCTCCGGGACAGCACCTACGAGCAGTACTTC
>14|TRBD1|TRBV10-3|NA|TRBJ2-7
CAIGGTGLIYEQYF
TGTGCCATCGGAGGGACAGGCCTTATTTACGAGCAGTACTTC
>12|NA|TRBV10-3|once|TRBJ2-3
CAISEDRNTQYF
TGTGCCATCAGTGAGGACAGGAATACGCAGTATTTT
>15|TRBD2|TRBV7-9|NA|TRBJ2-1
CASSPGTSGGWEQFF
TGTGCCAGCAGCCCCGGGACTAGCGGGGGGTGGGAGCAGTTCTTC
>16|TRBD2|TRBV5-4|NA|TRBJ2-1
CASSFPQAGTYNEQFF
TGTGCCAGCAGCTTTCCACAAGCGGGGACTTACAATGAGCAGTTCTTC
>14|NA|TRBV7-2|NA|TRBJ2-2
CASSTRQFTGELFF
TGTGCCAGCAGCACAAGACAGTTCACCGGGGAGCTGTTTTTT
>14|NA|TRBV29-1|NA|TRBJ2-1
CSVAILSSYNEQFF
TGCAGCGTTGCGATATTGAGCTCCTACAATGAGCAGTTCTTC
>17|TRBD1|TRBV14|NA|TRBJ1-5
CASRRRDRGRKPQPQHF
TGTGCCAGCCGACGAAGGGACAGGGGGAGAAAGCCCCAGCCCCAGCATTTT
>17|TRBD1|TRBV27|NA|TRBJ1-5
CASSLDRGLLMGQPQHF
TGTGCCAGCAGTTTAGACAGGGGGCTCCTTATGGGTCAGCCCCAGCATTTT
>11|NA|TRBV20-1|NA|TRBJ1-2
CSARDSDGYTF
TGCAGTGCTAGGGACAGTGACGGCTACACCTTC
>12|TRBD1|TRBV6-6|NA|TRBJ2-3
CASSQGADTQYF
TGTGCCAGCAGTCAGGGGGCAGATACGCAGTATTTT
>12|NA|TRBV6-1|NA|TRBJ2-7
CASPSDFYEQYF
TGTGCCAGCCCCTCAGATTTTTACGAGCAGTACTTC
>15|NA|TRBV4-3|NA|TRBJ2-1
CASSQVLGGVNEQFF
TGCGCCAGCAGCCAAGTCCTAGGGGGGGTAAATGAGCAGTTCTTC
>14|TRBD2|TRBV27|once|TRBJ2-3
CASSLGLSTDTQYF
TGTGCCAGCAGTTTGGGACTAAGCACAGATACGCAGTATTTT
>14|NA|TRBV19|NA|TRBJ1-5
CASSPTSGNQPQHF
TGTGCCAGTAGTCCTACGTCCGGCAATCAGCCCCAGCATTTT
>15|TRBD1|TRBV28|few|TRBJ1-4
CASSSPTGEVVKLFF
TGTGCCAGCAGTTCCCCCACAGGGGAGGTTGTAAAACTGTTTTTT
>13|NA|TRBV28|NA|TRBJ2-5
CASSQDRQETQYF
TGTGCCAGCAGCCAGGACAGACAAGAGACCCAGTACTTC
>14|NA|TRBV25-1|NA|TRBJ2-7
CASRGSGTTYEQYF
TGTGCCAGCAGGGGTTCGGGTACTACCTACGAGCAGTACTTC
>16|TRBD1|TRBV7-8|once|TRBJ1-2
CASSLILSGTGFGYTF
TGTGCCAGCAGCCTAATATTGTCCGGGACAGGGTTTGGCTACACCTTC
>17|NA|TRBV7-8|NA|TRBJ2-3
CASSLPVGEAATDTQYF
TGTGCCAGCAGCTTGCCTGTCGGGGAGGCTGCGACAGATACGCAGTATTTT
>18|NA|TRBV7-8|NA|TRBJ1-5
CASSLGGILSLSNQPQHF
TGTGCCAGCAGCTTAGGCGGGATTCTTTCCCTATCCAATCAGCCCCAGCATTTT
>16|TRBD1|TRBV23-1|NA|TRBJ1-5
CASSQPGQDINQPQHF
TGCGCCAGCAGTCAGCCGGGACAGGATATCAATCAGCCCCAGCATTTT
>15|NA|TRBV7-7|NA|TRBJ2-3
CASSLTEASTDTQYF
TGTGCTAGCAGCTTGACAGAAGCTAGCACAGATACGCAGTATTTT
>18|TRBD2|TRBV27|NA|TRBJ2-1
CASSLSPGGAGVGDEQFF
TGTGCCAGCAGTTTATCCCCGGGAGGTGCGGGAGTTGGCGATGAGCAGTTCTTC
>15|NA|TRBV7-6|once|TRBJ2-7
CASSLETGMSYEQYF
TGTGCCAGCAGCTTAGAAACAGGGATGTCCTACGAGCAGTACTTC
>17|NA|TRBV15|NA|TRBJ2-7
CATSRDTSRVGTYEQYF
TGTGCCACCAGCAGAGATACGTCGCGGGTTGGGACCTACGAGCAGTACTTC
>15|TRBD1|TRBV23-1|NA|TRBJ2-7
CASSHPGQVTHEQYF
TGCGCCAGCAGTCATCCGGGACAGGTGACCCACGAGCAGTACTTC
>14|TRBD1|TRBV29-1|NA|TRBJ1-1
CSVEGRGPSTEAFF
TGCAGCGTTGAAGGCAGGGGGCCGAGCACTGAAGCTTTCTTT
>15|TRBD1|TRBV28|once|TRBJ2-7
CASSPRTGGWYEQYF
TGTGCCAGCAGTCCACGGACAGGGGGTTGGTACGAGCAGTACTTC
>16|TRBD1|TRBV7-8|NA|TRBJ2-7
CASSLGRRQGFDEQYF
TGTGCCAGCAGCTTAGGGAGGAGACAGGGGTTCGACGAGCAGTACTTC
>16|TRBD1|TRBV19|NA|TRBJ1-5
CASGLRQGVRNQPQHF
TGTGCCAGCGGATTGAGGCAGGGGGTTCGCAATCAGCCCCAGCATTTT
>15|TRBD1|TRBV7-3|once|TRBJ2-7
CASRRAGTGLYEQYF
TGTGCCAGCAGAAGAGCCGGGACAGGATTATACGAGCAGTACTTC
>15|TRBD2|TRBV27|NA|TRBJ2-7
CASSQRTSGAYEQYF
TGTGCCAGCAGTCAAAGGACTAGCGGGGCGTACGAGCAGTACTTC
>15|NA|TRBV4-1|NA|TRBJ1-2
CASSPIGGGAFGYTF
TGCGCCAGCAGCCCGATCGGCGGGGGGGCCTTCGGCTACACCTTC
>12|TRBD1|TRBV2|once|TRBJ1-1
CASRQGRTEAFF
TGTGCCAGTCGACAGGGGAGGACTGAAGCTTTCTTT
>15|TRBD2|TRBV28|NA|TRBJ2-1
CASSLTGTSGLGQFF
TGTGCCAGCAGCCTGACCGGGACTAGCGGCCTGGGGCAGTTCTTC
>15|TRBD2|TRBV19|NA|TRBJ2-7
CASSISSGSSYEQYF
TGTGCCAGTAGTATTAGCAGCGGGAGCTCCTACGAGCAGTACTTC
>16|TRBD1|TRBV19|NA|TRBJ2-3
CASSNYRGISTDTQYF
TGTGCCAGTAGTAACTACAGGGGAATAAGCACAGATACGCAGTATTTT
>16|TRBD2|TRBV7-3|NA|TRBJ2-1
CASSPSGINSYNEQFF
TGTGCCAGCAGCCCAAGCGGGATCAACTCCTACAATGAGCAGTTCTTC
>16|NA|TRBV12-5|NA|TRBJ2-5
CASGQYLGGGGETQYF
TGTGCTAGTGGGCAATACTTAGGCGGCGGCGGGGAGACCCAGTACTTC
>15|NA|TRBV7-2|NA|TRBJ2-3
CASSLEGLAHNTQYF
TGTGCCAGCAGCTTAGAGGGACTCGCCCATAATACGCAGTATTTT
>15|TRBD2|TRBV7-9|NA|TRBJ2-5
CASSLPAGAQETQYF
TGTGCCAGCAGCTTACCAGCGGGGGCTCAAGAGACCCAGTACTTC
>13|TRBD1|TRBV29-1|few|TRBJ2-1
CSDWDRRGNEQFF
TGCAGCGACTGGGACAGGCGAGGAAATGAGCAGTTCTTC
>13|NA|TRBV18|NA|TRBJ1-3
CASSPGAGNTIYF
TGTGCCAGCTCACCAGGGGCGGGAAACACCATATATTTT
>16|TRBD2|TRBV23-1|NA|TRBJ2-7
CASSQPIAGGPHEQYF
TGCGCCAGCAGTCAACCGATAGCGGGAGGTCCCCACGAGCAGTACTTC
>11|TRBD1|TRBV28|NA|TRBJ1-3
CASRTGTEVYF
TGTGCCAGCAGGACCGGGACAGAAGTATATTTT
>15|TRBD1|TRBV6-5|NA|TRBJ1-5
CASSSATGGHQPQHF
TGTGCCAGCAGTTCCGCGACAGGGGGCCATCAGCCCCAGCATTTT
>16|TRBD1|TRBV6-6|NA|TRBJ2-1
CATNTPLGQGANEQFF
TGTGCCACCAATACCCCTCTCGGGCAGGGGGCGAATGAGCAGTTCTTC
>17|TRBD2|TRBV9|few|TRBJ2-5
CASSVGSGAFGGETQYF
TGTGCCAGCAGCGTTGGTAGCGGGGCATTCGGTGGGGAGACCCAGTACTTC
>14|TRBD1|TRBV5-8|few|TRBJ1-2
CASSGGQGYYGYTF
TGTGCCAGCAGCGGTGGACAGGGATACTATGGCTACACCTTC
>14|NA|TRBV5-1|NA|TRBJ2-2
CASSARGNTGELFF
TGCGCCAGCAGCGCCAGGGGGAACACCGGGGAGCTGTTTTTT
>11|NA|TRBV18|NA|TRBJ1-2
CASSTGDGYTF
TGTGCCAGCTCGACCGGGGATGGCTACACCTTC